This T cell receptor beta chain was observed in a study of blood T cell repertoires in COVID-19 (TCRdb year 2020). For the study in its entirety: Collaborator samples came from the United States, Italy and Spain and covered acute and convalescent phases of COVID-19. Where HLA class I and class II types were available, the types were taken from metadata supplied by the sample provider, not from assay-based typing. Deeply sampled blood TCRbeta repertoires from subjects exposed to, actively infected with, or recovered from COVID-19 were included in the dataset. The repertoires were made available in a free public database intended to serve as a resource for research on the immune response to SARS-CoV-2. The prospective study material was composed of cDNA or gDNA derived from T cells, B-cell-depleted T cells, or PBMCs. Samples were obtained from the ongoing ImmuneRACE study (first 160 participants) and from 1,000 to 1,500 subjects provided by 6 global collaborators. Sample metadata almost always included a de-identified subject ID, COVID-19 status, age in years and sex. General findings and caveats noted by the study authors: Clinical and demographic metadata were provided uncurated, with the amount varying by source and participant.

Collaborating institutions collected whole blood in K2EDTA tubes following their own protocols. Collaborator samples were shipped for TCRbeta analysis as frozen whole blood, isolated PBMCs, or DNA extracted from either sample type. V lost 5 bases and J lost 6 bases; the stretch between them is 23 bases long. Its CDR3 holds 17 amino acids, cysteine through phenylalanine. This entry keeps only the CDR3 DNA: 51 bases, framed from base 1. Per the germline V gene, MDHEN is the CDR1 and SYDVKM is the CDR2. As regards this clone: Which antigen it targets is not known. Per-nucleotide qualities are absent, and no much larger clonotype sits a single base away.

The immunoSEQ Assay, a bias-controlled multiplex PCR, was used to amplify TCRbeta CDR3 regions from genomic DNA. Per the authors' processing: Nucleated cell counts per sample were estimated from amplification of reference gene primers within the assay. To quantify the absolute abundance of each unique TCRbeta CDR3 rearrangement, sequence reads were collapsed and filtered. For each sample, productive Simpson clonality was calculated as the square root of Simpson's diversity index across productive rearrangements. TCRdb provides this immuneACCESS table in a form limited to in-frame rearrangements. Some clones are lacking; in checked studies, under half of them reflect an unresolved V gene, and why the rest are absent is not known. That table furnishes V, J and clone size, whereas the DNA furnished D and trimming. This sample comprises about 100,000 clones, approximately 85% of them detected only once. The ten largest clones take up approximately 2.5% of the sample.

The sequenced material came from peripheral blood. The chain uses TRBV28 and TRBJ2-4; TRBD1 is a possible D gene, resting on 5 matching bases. This TCR came from a human donor in a cohort sampled during active COVID-19. The DNA sequence is given as TGTGCCAGCAGTGCCGTCTGGGTTGGGGCCATCTTAAACATTCAGTACTTC. Its translation is CASSAVWVGAILNIQYF.